This T cell receptor (beta chain) was sequenced during a study of blood T cell repertoires in COVID-19. The overall study: The United States, Italy and Spain provided the acute and convalescent COVID-19 samples. Sample material is recorded as cDNA or gDNA derived from T cells, B-cell-depleted T cells, or PBMCs.

The length of the CDR3 is 15 residues. V was trimmed by 2 bases and J by 4 bases, leaving 12 bases between them. Germline V CDR1 and CDR2: LGHDT, YNNKEL (reference sequence). This clone was detected once. Study processing details: The assay estimated nucleated cells by amplifying reference gene primers. Generated by immunoSEQ multiplex PCR, the TCRdb table keeps only in-frame clones and is missing some. That table furnishes V, J and clone size, whereas the DNA furnished D and trimming. Here the sample spans under 95,000 clones, roughly 85% being singletons. J is TRBJ1-3 and V is TRBV3-1 (or the pseudogene TRBV3-2), with D possibly being TRBD1 (6 bases). Sequencing was carried out using peripheral blood. This receptor was identified in a human donor in a cohort sampled during active COVID-19. The CDR3 protein is CASSQPGAAGNTIYF. The DNA for the CDR3 is TGTGCCAGCAGCCAACCAGGGGCGGCAGGAAACACCATATATTTT.